This T cell receptor beta chain was observed in a study of blood T cell repertoires in COVID-19. Individuals drawn from 24 US areas were about 18 to 90 years old. CDR3 length equals 14 residues. Germline assignment: CDR1 KGHSH and CDR2 LQKENI. V was shortened by 3 bases and J by 4 bases, with 13 bases between the two germline ends. Assay used: immunoSEQ multiplex PCR; TCRdb lists only in-frame clones, some missing. The data show about 500,000 clones, with roughly nine tenths seen just once and roughly 0.7% held by the top ten. The chain recombines TRBV18 with TRBJ2-7, with D maybe TRBD1 (5 bases). This TCR derives from a woman aged 18 to 35 who had recovered from COVID-19. What was sequenced was PBMCs or T cells enriched from blood (not recorded which). Written as DNA, the CDR3 is TGTGCCAGCTCACCTAAGGACACCTCATACGAGCAGTACTTC. Its protein product is CASSPKDTSYEQYF.